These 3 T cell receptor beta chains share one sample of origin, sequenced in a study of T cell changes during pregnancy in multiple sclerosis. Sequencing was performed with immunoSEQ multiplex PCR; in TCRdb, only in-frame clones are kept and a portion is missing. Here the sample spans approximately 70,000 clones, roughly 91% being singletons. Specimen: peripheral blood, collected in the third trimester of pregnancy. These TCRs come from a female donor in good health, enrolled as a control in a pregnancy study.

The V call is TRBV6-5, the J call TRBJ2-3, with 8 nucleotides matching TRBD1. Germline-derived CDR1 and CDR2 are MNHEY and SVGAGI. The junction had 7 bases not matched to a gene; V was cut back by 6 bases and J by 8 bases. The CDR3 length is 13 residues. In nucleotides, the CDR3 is TGTGCCAGCAGGCAACATGGACAGGGTACGCAGTATTTT. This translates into CASRQHGQGTQYF.

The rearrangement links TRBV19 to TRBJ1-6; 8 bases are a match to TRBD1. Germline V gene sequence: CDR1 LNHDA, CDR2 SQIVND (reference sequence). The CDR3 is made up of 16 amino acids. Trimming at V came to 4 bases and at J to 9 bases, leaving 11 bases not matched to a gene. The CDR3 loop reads CASSTRQGSGGSPLHF. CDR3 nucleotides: TGTGCCAGTAGTACCAGACAGGGGAGCGGTGGTTCACCCCTCCACTTT.

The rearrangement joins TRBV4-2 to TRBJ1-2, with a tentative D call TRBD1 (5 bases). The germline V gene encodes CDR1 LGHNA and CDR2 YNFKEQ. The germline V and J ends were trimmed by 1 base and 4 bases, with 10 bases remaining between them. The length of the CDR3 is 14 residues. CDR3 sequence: CASSQGNTGYGYTF. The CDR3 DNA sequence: TGTGCCAGCAGCCAAGGGAATACAGGCTATGGCTACACCTTC.